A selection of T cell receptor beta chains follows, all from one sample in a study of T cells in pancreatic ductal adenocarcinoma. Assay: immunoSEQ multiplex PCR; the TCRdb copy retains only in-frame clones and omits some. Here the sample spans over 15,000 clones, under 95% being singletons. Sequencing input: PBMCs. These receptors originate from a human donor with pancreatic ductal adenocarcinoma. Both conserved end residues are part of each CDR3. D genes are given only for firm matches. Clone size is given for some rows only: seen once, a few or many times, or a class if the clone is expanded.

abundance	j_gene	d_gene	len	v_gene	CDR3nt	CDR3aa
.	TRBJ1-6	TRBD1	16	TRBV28	TGTGCCAGCAGTTTATCTCCCGGGACAGGAAATTCACCCCTCCACTTT	CASSLSPGTGNSPLHF
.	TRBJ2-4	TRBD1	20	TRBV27	TGTGCCAGCAGCCCAAACCGGGACAGGGGGCGCGTGGTATCCAAAAACATTCAGTACTTC	CASSPNRDRGRVVSKNIQYF
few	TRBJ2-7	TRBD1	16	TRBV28	TGTGCCAGCAGTTTACCGGACAGGCTCTCCTCCTACGAGCAGTACTTC	CASSLPDRLSSYEQYF
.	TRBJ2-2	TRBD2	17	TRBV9	TGTGCCAGCAGCGTTTTGGGTCTAGCGGGAGCCACCGGGGAGCTGTTTTTT	CASSVLGLAGATGELFF
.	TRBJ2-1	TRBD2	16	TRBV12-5	TGTGCTAGTGGCCCGGGGGCGGGGGGCTCCTACAATGAGCAGTTCTTC	CASGPGAGGSYNEQFF
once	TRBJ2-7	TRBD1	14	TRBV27	TGTGCCAGCGGCTACGGACAGGGGGCCTACGAGCAGTACTTC	CASGYGQGAYEQYF
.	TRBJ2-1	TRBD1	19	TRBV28	TGTGCCAGCAGTCCGAAATTTCACTCAGGGGGCGCTAGGGTAGATGAGCAGTTCTTC	CASSPKFHSGGARVDEQFF
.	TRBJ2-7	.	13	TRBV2	TGTGCCAGCAATCAAATAGGGGTAAACGAGCAGTACTTC	CASNQIGVNEQYF
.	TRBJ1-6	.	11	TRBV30	TGTGCCTGGAGCCGGGGGTCGCCCCTCCACTTT	CAWSRGSPLHF
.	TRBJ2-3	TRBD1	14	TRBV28	TGTGCCATACGCGAGGGGGCGCGGACAGATACGCAGTATTTT	CAIREGARTDTQYF
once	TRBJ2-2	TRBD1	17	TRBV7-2	TGTGCCAGCAGCCGGGGGGGACAGGGGGCCAACACCGGGGAGCTGTTTTTT	CASSRGGQGANTGELFF
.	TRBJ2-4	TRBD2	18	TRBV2	TGTGCCAGCAGTGAAGCGCTTACTGGCGGGAGGGCCCCAAACATTCAGTACTTC	CASSEALTGGRAPNIQYF
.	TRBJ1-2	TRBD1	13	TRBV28	TGTGCCAGCAGAAGCTCCAGGGGGCTGCCCTACACCTTC	CASRSSRGLPYTF
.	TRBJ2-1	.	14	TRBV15	TGTGCCACCAGACCCCCGGGACCCTACAATGAGCAGTTCTTC	CATRPPGPYNEQFF
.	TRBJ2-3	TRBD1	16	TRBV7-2	TGTGCCAGCAGCTTAAAAGGGGGCGCGGGCACAGATACGCAGTATTTT	CASSLKGGAGTDTQYF
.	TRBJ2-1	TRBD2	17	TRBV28	TGTGCCAGCAGCATTACTAGCGGGAGGGTCTCCTACAATGAGCAGTTCTTC	CASSITSGRVSYNEQFF
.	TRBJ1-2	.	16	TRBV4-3	TGCGCCAGCAGCCCTGAAAGGGACACATCAAACTATGGCTACACCTTC	CASSPERDTSNYGYTF